Listed below are T cell receptor beta chains from one sample, sequenced in a study of T cells in Graves' hyperthyroidism and ophthalmopathy. Via MiXCR, TCRdb re-called the multiplex PCR reads, giving one row per CDR3 protein. This sample has 500,000 to 650,000 distinct CDR3 sequences, with 15% to 20% found just once. Sequencing was performed on blood. All receptors come from a woman aged 18-30 years with Graves' ophthalmopathy. Both conserved end residues are part of each CDR3. D genes are given only for firm matches. Rows give clone size only sometimes, using once, few, many, or a class for an expanded clone.

J | V | size | D | CDR3 | DNA
TRBJ2-7 | TRBV29-1 | many | . | CSVEANYEQYF | TGCAGCGTTGAAGCAAACTACGAGCAGTACTTC
TRBJ1-1 | TRBV2 | many | TRBD1 | CASRRGQGETTEAFF | TGTGCCAGCAGGCGGGGACAGGGGGAGACCACTGAAGCTTTCTTT
TRBJ2-2 | TRBV10-3 | . | . | CAISELRTGELFF | TGTGCCATCAGTGAGTTGCGGACCGGGGAGCTGTTTTTT
TRBJ1-6 | TRBV7-2 | many | TRBD1 | CASTGGDRVSPLHF | TGTGCCAGCACCGGGGGGGACAGGGTTTCACCCCTCCACTTT
TRBJ2-7 | TRBV6-1 | many | . | CASSLGAPYEQYF | TGTGCCAGCAGTTTAGGGGCGCCCTACGAGCAGTACTTC
TRBJ2-3 | TRBV2 | many | TRBD2 | CASSSLAGGSTDTQYF | TGTGCCAGCAGTTCCTTAGCGGGAGGAAGCACAGATACGCAGTATTTT
TRBJ2-3 | TRBV4-3 | once | TRBD2 | CASSRQTSGLSTDTQYF | TGCGCCAGCAGCCGCCAGACTAGCGGGCTTAGCACAGATACGCAGTATTTT
TRBJ2-2 | TRBV5-1 | many | TRBD1 | CASSLGQGAGELFF | TGTGCCAGCAGTCTAGGACAGGGGGCCGGGGAGCTGTTTTTT
TRBJ1-2 | TRBV2 | . | . | CASSETEGYGYTF | TGTGCCAGCAGTGAAACGGAGGGTTATGGCTACACCTTC
TRBJ2-3 | TRBV29-1 | many | TRBD2 | CSVEGTSGRATDTQYF | TGCAGCGTTGAAGGGACGAGCGGGAGGGCCACAGATACGCAGTATTTT
TRBJ1-5 | TRBV12-3/TRBV12-4 | . | TRBD1 | CASSFLGTGLNQPQHF | TGTGCCAGCAGTTTCCTTGGGACAGGCCTAAATCAGCCCCAGCATTTT
TRBJ2-2 | TRBV6-1 | few | . | CASSEAFGTGELFF | TGTGCCAGCAGTGAAGCGTTCGGGACCGGGGAGCTGTTTTTT
TRBJ1-2 | TRBV28 | many | TRBD1 | CASSDRGGGYTF | TGTGCCAGCAGTGACAGGGGAGGTGGCTACACCTTC
TRBJ2-4 | TRBV28 | many | . | CASSPTEAKNIQYF | TGTGCCAGCAGTCCGACCGAAGCCAAAAACATTCAGTACTTC
TRBJ2-5 | TRBV7-2 | . | . | CASSSPGLGGTQYF | TGTGCCAGCAGTTCGCCGGGACTCGGTGGGACCCAGTACTTC
TRBJ1-2 | TRBV28 | . | . | CASSLRVRYGYTF | TGTGCCAGCAGTTTAAGGGTTCGGTATGGCTACACCTTC
TRBJ2-1 | TRBV7-3 | . | TRBD2 | CASSPLGGGLAVQFF | TGTGCCAGCAGCCCCCTCGGGGGTGGACTAGCGGTGCAGTTCTTC
TRBJ2-7 | TRBV27 | many | . | CASSFRPQGYEQYF | TGTGCCAGCAGTTTCCGACCCCAAGGGTACGAGCAGTACTTC
TRBJ2-3 | TRBV2 | once | . | CASRRDSSPDTQYF | TGTGCCAGCAGGCGGGACAGCTCACCAGATACGCAGTATTTT
TRBJ1-2 | TRBV5-8 | many | . | CASSLLAGEGYTF | TGTGCCAGCAGCTTGTTGGCAGGGGAGGGCTACACCTTC
TRBJ2-1 | TRBV20-1 | many | . | CSAPWGVGNEQFF | TGCAGTGCCCCCTGGGGAGTGGGGAATGAGCAGTTCTTC
TRBJ2-7 | TRBV29-1 | . | TRBD2 | CSALGLAQAYEQYF | TGCAGCGCTCTCGGACTAGCGCAAGCCTACGAGCAGTACTTC
TRBJ1-1 | TRBV7-9 | . | . | CASSLREGTEAFF | TGTGCCAGCAGCCTCAGGGAGGGCACTGAAGCTTTCTTT
TRBJ1-4 | TRBV30 | many | . | CAWSVKGRGFEKLFF | TGTGCCTGGAGTGTAAAAGGAAGAGGGTTTGAAAAACTGTTTTTT
TRBJ2-7 | TRBV20-1 | . | . | CSARAETTVYEQYF | TGCAGTGCTAGAGCGGAAACCACGGTCTACGAGCAGTACTTC
TRBJ2-1 | TRBV6-4 | few | . | CASSDLYNEQFF | TGTGCCAGCAGTGACTTGTATAATGAGCAGTTCTTC
TRBJ2-5 | TRBV10-3 | few | . | CAISGIPGTEETQYF | TGTGCCATCAGTGGGATACCTGGGACCGAAGAGACCCAGTACTTC
TRBJ2-2 | TRBV7-2 | many | . | CASSLPPTGTGELFF | TGTGCCAGCAGCTTACCCCCGACGGGCACCGGGGAGCTGTTTTTT
TRBJ2-3 | TRBV20-1 | . | TRBD1 | CSARDYRGQGDRDTQYF | TGCAGTGCTAGAGATTACAGGGGACAGGGGGATAGGGATACGCAGTATTTT
TRBJ2-3 | TRBV20-1 | many | . | CSARPGGDTQYF | TGCAGTGCTAGGCCGGGCGGAGATACGCAGTATTTT
TRBJ2-1 | TRBV6-2/TRBV6-3 | many | . | CASTSDYRYNEQFF | TGTGCCAGCACCTCGGACTACCGATACAATGAGCAGTTCTTC
TRBJ2-1 | TRBV3-1 | . | TRBD2 | CASSQGLAGPSSYNEQFF | TGTGCCAGCAGCCAAGGGCTAGCGGGGCCGTCCTCCTACAATGAGCAGTTCTTC
TRBJ2-2 | TRBV2 | many | TRBD1 | CASSPDRAAGTGELFF | TGTGCCAGCAGCCCGGACAGGGCGGCGGGCACCGGGGAGCTGTTTTTT